Below are 24 T cell receptor beta chains sequenced from a single sample in a study of Graves' ophthalmopathy and Graves' hyperthyroidism. Investigators amplified TCR beta CDR3 regions from RNA transcripts. First-round RT-PCR relied on HTBI primers, and a second-round multiplex PCR came next. TCRdb independently ran MiXCR on the multiplex PCR reads; one entry per CDR3 protein. This sample carries almost 750,000 distinct CDR3 sequences, roughly 40% of them seen once, and the ten largest clones take roughly 45%. Sequenced input: peripheral blood. These receptor sequences come from an adult man with Graves' ophthalmopathy.

In its sample, this clonotype was seen many times. The chain joins TRBV19 to TRBJ2-5; D possibly uses TRBD1 or TRBD2 (5 bases each). Trimming stripped 8 bases from V and 3 bases from J, with 13 bases between. This CDR3 has 13 amino acids. CDR1 LNHDA and CDR2 SQIVND come from the germline V gene (reference sequence). This CDR3 is CASGDQKKETQYF. Written as DNA, the CDR3 is TGTGCCAGTGGGGACCAGAAGAAAGAGACCCAGTACTTC.

The chain recombines TRBV20-1 with TRBJ2-7, with 9 positions matching TRBD1. The ends lost 3 bases at V and 6 bases at J; junction bases unmatched: 6. Germline V gene sequence: CDR1 DFQATT, CDR2 SNEGSKA (reference sequence). This CDR3 contains 13 residues. The CDR3 is CSASLSTGGEQYF. In nucleotides, the CDR3 is TGCAGTGCTAGCCTATCGACAGGGGGCGAGCAGTACTTC.

The chain joins TRBV10-3 to TRBJ1-2; D possibly corresponds to TRBD1 (6 bases). The germline V gene encodes CDR1 ENHRY and CDR2 SYGVKD. This CDR3 contains 15 residues. Deletions cut 10 bases from V and 5 bases from J, with 23 bases between. This CDR3 is CASAQGTGTDYGYTF. The CDR3 nucleotides read TGTGCCAGCGCCCAGGGGACCGGGACGGATTATGGCTACACCTTC.

The chain carries TRBV15 and TRBJ1-2; 9 bases line up with TRBD1. V shed 7 bases and J 7 bases; nucleotides not matched to a gene: 10. This CDR3 is built from 14 residues. Germline V lookup: CDR1 LNHNV, CDR2 YYDKDF (reference sequence). The CDR3 here is CATTMGQGSGGYTF. The CDR3 region has the DNA TGTGCCACCACAATGGGACAGGGTTCGGGTGGCTACACCTTC.

This clonotype was counted between two and nine times. The J gene is TRBJ1-2, the V gene TRBV2, with TRBD1 matching 7 bases. Germline values: CDR1 SNHLY, CDR2 FYNNEI. V gave up 6 bases and J gave up 7 bases; unmatched junction bases: 23. This CDR3 is built from 18 residues. The CDR3 DNA is TGTGCCAGCAGCTTAGTTTATACGTTGGAAGAAGGGGGCCCTGGCTACACCTTC. This codes for CASSLVYTLEEGGPGYTF.

This clonotype came up many times. The chain uses TRBV7-2 and TRBJ1-2, with D possibly TRBD1 on 5 matching bases. The germline V and J ends were trimmed by 1 base and 3 bases, with 12 bases remaining between them. The CDR3 sequence is 15 residues long. Germline assignment: CDR1 SGHTA and CDR2 FQGNSA. The CDR3, as DNA: TGTGCCAGCAGCTTAGGTCCGGGGGTGTACTATGGCTACACCTTC. It encodes CASSLGPGVYYGYTF.

This rearrangement joins TRBV7-9 to TRBJ1-1; 10 nucleotides line up with TRBD1. Germline values: CDR1 SEHNR, CDR2 FQNEAQ (reference sequence). After removal of 5 bases from V and 1 base from J, the junction contained 4 bases not matched to a gene. This CDR3 spans 15 amino acids. For the CDR3, the DNA is TGTGCCAGCAGCCCATGGACAGGGGGGAACACTGAAGCTTTCTTT. Translating gives CASSPWTGGNTEAFF. The full variable domain, its missing parts supplied by reference TRBV7-9 and TRBJ1-1, is DTGVSQNPRHKITKRGQNVTFRCDPISEHNRLYWYRQTLGQGPEFLTYFQNEAQLEKSRLLSDRFSAERPKGSFSTLEIQRTEQGDSAMYLCASSPWTGGNTEAFFGQGTRLTVV.

This clonotype was seen only a few times. The J gene is TRBJ2-7, the V gene TRBV20-1, with TRBD2 matching over 10 bases. J lost 6 bases, V lost 6 bases, and 14 bases had no gene match. This CDR3 has 15 amino acids. Germline lookup yields CDR1 DFQATT and CDR2 SNEGSKA (reference sequence). CDR3 in DNA: TGCAGTGCCGATCCCCTAGCGGGAGAGAACGGCGAGCAGTACTTC. This encodes CSADPLAGENGEQYF.

This clonotype was seen ten or more times. The chain uses TRBV2 and TRBJ1-3; D is unresolved. The CDR3 sequence is 12 residues long. Germline V gene sequence: CDR1 SNHLY, CDR2 FYNNEI. Between the trimmed V and J ends, which lost 9 bases and 0 bases, there was a span of 6 bases. CDR3 coding DNA: TGTGCCAGAGCCGGCTCTGGAAACACCATATATTTT. This gives the protein CARAGSGNTIYF.

This sequence joins TRBV19 and TRBJ1-2, with TRBD1 as a possible D gene (6 bases). Germline CDR1 reads LNHDA; CDR2 reads SQIVND (reference sequence). Trimming shortened V by 8 bases and J by 4 bases, and 14 bases separated the two germline ends. The CDR3 sequence is 13 residues long. CDR3 loop: CASSGGQTYGYTF. The CDR3 bases are TGTGCCAGTTCCGGGGGGCAGACCTATGGCTACACCTTC.

This clonotype was counted a single time. A much larger clone differs from this one at a single base, so this may be a read error. The chain joins TRBV4-2 to TRBJ2-2, with a tentative D call TRBD2 (5 bases). V dropped 4 bases and J dropped 6 bases, with 9 bases sitting between them. This CDR3 comprises 13 residues. Germline CDR1 reads LGHNA; CDR2 reads YNFKEQ. The CDR3 sequence is CASSLPGSGELFF. As DNA, the CDR3 is TGTGCCAGCAGCCTGCCGGGGTCCGGGGAGCTGTTTTTT.

This clonotype came up a few times. The junction departs from the called germline gene at one end, perhaps through a read error. This chain connects TRBV10-3 to TRBJ1-1; D ambiguous. Germline assignment: CDR1 ENHRY and CDR2 SYGVKD. This CDR3 contains 14 residues. The CDR3 DNA is TGTGCCAGCAGTTACGGTCTTTCGGGCACTGAAGCTTTCTTT. The encoded protein is CASSYGLSGTEAFF.

V usage is TRBV7-9 and J usage is TRBJ2-7; a weak D match, TRBD2 (6 bases). This CDR3 comprises 16 residues. Germline CDR1 reads SEHNR; CDR2 reads FQNEAQ (reference sequence). With 5 bases removed from V and 0 bases from J, the gap between germline ends came to 17 bases. The CDR3 here is CASSILTTSLSYEQYF. In DNA, the CDR3 is TGTGCCAGCAGCATCCTAACGACTAGTCTCTCCTACGAGCAGTACTTC.

At least ten counts were recorded for this clonotype. The J gene is TRBJ2-2, the V gene TRBV2; possible D gene TRBD1, 5 bases. Germline V gives CDR1 SNHLY, CDR2 FYNNEI. This CDR3 spans 14 amino acids. Between the trimmed V and J ends, which lost 6 bases and 3 bases, there was a span of 11 bases. The CDR3 DNA reads TGTGCCAGCAGATCGGACACAGACACCGGGGAGCTGTTTTTT. Residues: CASRSDTDTGELFF.

V is TRBV7-9 and J is TRBJ2-2; TRBD1 matches at 7 bases. The V segment lost 5 bases and the J segment 3 bases; nucleotides outside the gene matches: 6. Germline CDR1 SEHNR, CDR2 FQNEAQ (reference sequence). The CDR3 is 15 amino acids. The CDR3 region is CASSGTGVDTGELFF. The DNA of the CDR3 is TGTGCCAGCAGCGGAACAGGGGTTGACACCGGGGAGCTGTTTTTT. Looking up the rest from reference TRBV7-9 and TRBJ2-2 gives the full variable domain: DTGVSQNPRHKITKRGQNVTFRCDPISEHNRLYWYRQTLGQGPEFLTYFQNEAQLEKSRLLSDRFSAERPKGSFSTLEIQRTEQGDSAMYLCASSGTGVDTGELFFGEGSRLTVL.

This chain links TRBV7-2 with TRBJ2-7; 9 nucleotides match TRBD2. This CDR3 is built from 15 residues. V gave up 8 bases and J gave up 2 bases; unmatched junction bases: 10. Germline loops: CDR1 SGHTA, CDR2 FQGNSA. The CDR3 nucleotides are TGTGCCAGCTCACCCCCGCTAGCGGGGACCTACGAGCAGTACTTC. Encoded protein: CASSPPLAGTYEQYF. Full variable domain (missing parts from reference TRBV7-2 and TRBJ2-7): GAGVSQSPSNKVTEKGKDVELRCDPISGHTALYWYRQSLGQGLEFLIYFQGNSAPDKSGLPSDRFSAERTGGSVSTLTIQRTQQEDSAVYLCASSPPLAGTYEQYFGPGTRLTVT.

V and J are TRBV10-3 and TRBJ2-5, with no clear D. This CDR3 is 14 amino acids long. Trimming cost V 2 bases and J 0 bases, with 7 bases left between them. Germline CDR1 reads ENHRY; CDR2 reads SYGVKD. DNA for the CDR3: TGTGCCATCAGTGAGGTCCGGAACCAAGAGACCCAGTACTTC. Protein product: CAISEVRNQETQYF.

This clonotype occurred a few times. One junction end does not reproduce the germline sequence, and a read error may be involved. This chain connects TRBV10-3 to TRBJ1-2; D gene uncertain. The CDR3 has 15 amino acids. Per germline, CDR1 ENHRY and CDR2 SYGVKD. In nucleotides, the CDR3 is TGTGCCAGCAGTGCTGTACCGGGGTCTAGCTATGGCTACACCTTC. Protein: CASSAVPGSSYGYTF.

This clonotype was counted only a few times. The chain joins TRBV7-2 to TRBJ1-1; possible D gene TRBD1, 5 bases. Germline values: CDR1 SGHTA, CDR2 FQGNSA. CDR3 length: 15 residues. The V end was cut by 5 bases, the J end by 0 bases, with 13 bases between. This CDR3 is CASSPWTDMNTEAFF. The CDR3 DNA reads TGTGCCAGCAGCCCATGGACGGACATGAACACTGAAGCTTTCTTT.

This clonotype has at least ten counts. This chain connects TRBV20-1 to TRBJ1-5, with unresolved D. V was shortened by 3 bases and J by 2 bases, with 11 bases between the two germline ends. CDR1 is DFQATT and CDR2 is SNEGSKA in the germline V gene (reference sequence). The CDR3 length is 14 residues. CDR3 DNA: TGCAGTGCTAGTTTCGGCGTTGGCAATCAGCCCCAGCATTTT. It translates to CSASFGVGNQPQHF.

Notes on this clonotype: A much larger clone is a single base away; this may be a read error. V gene TRBV11-1 combines with J gene TRBJ2-7; TRBD1 matches at 7 bases. CDR1 is SGHAT, CDR2 FQDESV, per germline (reference sequence). The CDR3 has 14 amino acids. Unmatched junction bases numbered 6, after V lost 4 bases and J lost 3 bases. As DNA, the CDR3 is TGTGCCAGCAGCTCCCGGGACAGCTACTACGAGCAGTACTTC. It translates to CASSSRDSYYEQYF.

About this clonotype itself: A much larger clonotype is one base distant, so this may be a read error. As the CDR3 is not closed by the conserved phenylalanine or tryptophan, this likely results from a read error. CDR3 residues: CSARYGRDQETQYC. The CDR3 DNA is TGCAGTGCTAGATACGGCAGGGACCAAGAGACCCAGTACTGC. V and J are TRBV20-1 and TRBJ2-5, with D possibly being TRBD1 (5 bases). The CDR3 extends over 14 amino acids. The V and J ends lost 2 bases and 0 bases respectively, with 10 bases between them. Germline assignment: CDR1 DFQATT and CDR2 SNEGSKA (reference sequence).

This clonotype was seen a handful of times. V and J are TRBV10-3 and TRBJ1-5, with 7 bases lining up with TRBD1. The V gene end was trimmed by 10 bases and the J gene end by 7 bases; junction bases not matched to a gene: 10. Germline V CDR1 and CDR2: ENHRY, SYGVKD. CDR3 length: 13 amino acids. The CDR3 DNA follows: TGTGCCACCAACTTAGAGGGGGCCCAGCCCCAGCATTTT. Amino acids: CATNLEGAQPQHF.

The chain joins TRBV5-1 to TRBJ1-1; tentative D call: TRBD1 (5 bases). Trimming took off 4 bases at V and 1 base at J, with 14 bases between the two ends. Germline CDR1 and CDR2: SGHRS and YFSETQ. This CDR3 is built from 15 residues. The CDR3: CASSPTTGPNTEAFF. The CDR3 bases are TGCGCCAGCAGCCCAACCACAGGACCGAACACTGAAGCTTTCTTT.